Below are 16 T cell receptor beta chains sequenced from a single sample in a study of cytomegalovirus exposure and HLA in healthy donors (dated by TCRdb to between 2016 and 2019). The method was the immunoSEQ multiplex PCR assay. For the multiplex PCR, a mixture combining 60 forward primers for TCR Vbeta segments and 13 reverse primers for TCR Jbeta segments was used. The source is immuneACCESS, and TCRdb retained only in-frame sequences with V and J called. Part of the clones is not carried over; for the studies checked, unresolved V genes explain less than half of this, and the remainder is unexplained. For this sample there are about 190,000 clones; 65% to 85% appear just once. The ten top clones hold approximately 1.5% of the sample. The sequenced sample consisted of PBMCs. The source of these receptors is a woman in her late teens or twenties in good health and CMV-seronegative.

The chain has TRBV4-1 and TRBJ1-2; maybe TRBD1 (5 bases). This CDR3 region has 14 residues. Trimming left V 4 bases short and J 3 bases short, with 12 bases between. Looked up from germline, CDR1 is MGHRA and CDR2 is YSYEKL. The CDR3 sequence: CASSPLGTDYGYTF. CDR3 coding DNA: TGCGCCAGCAGCCCGCTGGGGACTGACTATGGCTACACCTTC.

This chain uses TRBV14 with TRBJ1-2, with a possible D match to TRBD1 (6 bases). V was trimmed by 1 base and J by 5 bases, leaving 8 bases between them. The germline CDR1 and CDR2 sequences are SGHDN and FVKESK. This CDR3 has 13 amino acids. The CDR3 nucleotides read TGTGCCAGCAGCCAAGTCAGGGGTTATGGCTACACCTTC. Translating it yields CASSQVRGYGYTF.

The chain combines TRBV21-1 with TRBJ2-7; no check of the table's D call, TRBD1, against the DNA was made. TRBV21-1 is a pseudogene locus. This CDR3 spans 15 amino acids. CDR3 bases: TGTGCCAGCAGCAACCGGGACAGGGTCTCCTACGAGCAGTACTTC. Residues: CASSNRDRVSYEQYF.

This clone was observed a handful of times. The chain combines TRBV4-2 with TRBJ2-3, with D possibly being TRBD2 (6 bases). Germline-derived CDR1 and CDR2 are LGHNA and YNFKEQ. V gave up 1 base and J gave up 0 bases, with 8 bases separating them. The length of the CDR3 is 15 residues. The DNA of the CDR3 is TGTGCCAGCAGCCAAGGGGACTTTAGCACAGATACGCAGTATTTT. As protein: CASSQGDFSTDTQYF.

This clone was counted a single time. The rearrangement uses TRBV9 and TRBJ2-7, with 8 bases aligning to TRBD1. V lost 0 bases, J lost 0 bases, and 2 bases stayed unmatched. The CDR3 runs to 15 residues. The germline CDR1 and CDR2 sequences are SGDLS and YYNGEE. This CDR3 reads CASSVGTGSSYEQYF. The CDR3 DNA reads TGTGCCAGCAGCGTAGGGACAGGGAGCTCCTACGAGCAGTACTTC.

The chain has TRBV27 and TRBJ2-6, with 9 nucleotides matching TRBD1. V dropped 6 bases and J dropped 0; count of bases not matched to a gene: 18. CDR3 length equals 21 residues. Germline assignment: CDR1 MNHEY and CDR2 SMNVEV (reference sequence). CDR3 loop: CASRFLPGQGQILSGANVLTF. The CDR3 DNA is TGTGCCAGCAGATTCTTGCCGGGACAGGGACAGATCCTCTCTGGGGCCAACGTCCTGACTTTC.

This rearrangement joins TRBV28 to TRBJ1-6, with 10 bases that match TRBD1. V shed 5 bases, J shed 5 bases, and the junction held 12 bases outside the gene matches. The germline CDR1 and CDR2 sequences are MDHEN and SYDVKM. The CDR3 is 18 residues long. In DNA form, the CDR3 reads TGTGCCAGCAGTCCGGTTCGGGGACAGGGGAAAAATAATTCACCCCTCCACTTT. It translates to CASSPVRGQGKNNSPLHF.

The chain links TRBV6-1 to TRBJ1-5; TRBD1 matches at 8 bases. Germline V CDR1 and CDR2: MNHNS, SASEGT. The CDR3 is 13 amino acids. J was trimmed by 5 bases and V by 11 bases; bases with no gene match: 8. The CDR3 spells CAGRTGYHQPQHF. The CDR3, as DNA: TGTGCCGGGCGGACAGGGTATCATCAGCCCCAGCATTTT.

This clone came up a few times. The CDR3 region is CASWRTGSNEKLFF. For the CDR3, the DNA is TGTGCCAGCTGGAGGACAGGGAGTAATGAAAAACTGTTTTTT. The V and J genes are TRBV2 and TRBJ1-4, with 8 bases aligning to TRBD1. Germline V gives CDR1 SNHLY, CDR2 FYNNEI. The CDR3 covers 14 residues. Germline trimming cut 8 bases from V and 4 bases from J; bases unmatched to any gene: 6. Full variable domain (missing parts from reference TRBV2 and TRBJ1-4): EPEVTQTPSHQVTQMGQEVILRCVPISNHLYFYWYRQILGQKVEFLVSFYNNEISEKSEIFDDQFSVERPDGSNFTLKIRSTKLEDSAMYFCASWRTGSNEKLFFGSGTQLSVL.

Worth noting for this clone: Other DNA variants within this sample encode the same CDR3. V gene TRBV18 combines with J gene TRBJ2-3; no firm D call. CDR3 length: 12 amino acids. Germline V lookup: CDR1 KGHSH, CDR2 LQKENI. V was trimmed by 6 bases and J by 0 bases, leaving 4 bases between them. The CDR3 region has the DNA TGTGCCAGCTCTCCTAGCACAGATACGCAGTATTTT. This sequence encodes CASSPSTDTQYF.

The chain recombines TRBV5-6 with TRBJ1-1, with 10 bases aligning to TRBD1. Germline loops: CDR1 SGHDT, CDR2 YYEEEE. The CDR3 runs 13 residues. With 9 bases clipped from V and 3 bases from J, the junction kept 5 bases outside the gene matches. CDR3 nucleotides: TGTGCCACCATCGGACAGGGGGACACTGAAGCTTTCTTT. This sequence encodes CATIGQGDTEAFF.

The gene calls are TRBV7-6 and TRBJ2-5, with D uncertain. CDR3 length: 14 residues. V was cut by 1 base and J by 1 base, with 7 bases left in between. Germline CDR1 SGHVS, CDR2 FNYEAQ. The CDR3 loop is CASSLVHTQETQYF. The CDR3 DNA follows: TGTGCCAGCAGCTTAGTACATACCCAAGAGACCCAGTACTTC.

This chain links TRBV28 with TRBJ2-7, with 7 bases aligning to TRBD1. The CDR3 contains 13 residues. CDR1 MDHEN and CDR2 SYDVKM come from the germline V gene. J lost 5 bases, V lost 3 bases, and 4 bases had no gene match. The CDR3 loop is CASSLTGRDEQYF. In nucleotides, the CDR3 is TGTGCCAGCAGTTTGACAGGGCGGGACGAGCAGTACTTC.

The CDR3 is CASSRDNYEQYF. The DNA for the CDR3 is TGTGCCAGTTCCCGGGACAACTACGAGCAGTACTTC. The chain joins TRBV2 to TRBJ2-7; D is possibly TRBD1 (6 bases). This CDR3 comprises 12 residues. CDR1 and CDR2 from the germline V gene are SNHLY and FYNNEI. The V end lost 9 bases, the J end lost 3 bases, and 12 bases lay between the germline ends.

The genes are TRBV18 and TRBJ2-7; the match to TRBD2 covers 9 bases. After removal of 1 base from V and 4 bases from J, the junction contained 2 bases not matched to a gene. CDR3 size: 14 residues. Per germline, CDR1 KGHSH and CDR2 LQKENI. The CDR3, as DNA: TGTGCCAGCTCACCACGAGCGGGAGGATACGAGCAGTACTTC. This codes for CASSPRAGGYEQYF.

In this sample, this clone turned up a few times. CDR3 nucleotide sequence: TGTGCCAGCCAGGGACAGCCCAACACTGAAGCTTTCTTT. Translation: CASQGQPNTEAFF. The V gene is TRBV6-1, the J gene TRBJ1-1, with TRBD1 matching 7 bases. Germline CDR1 and CDR2: MNHNS and SASEGT. Trimming cost V 8 bases and J 2 bases; bases outside gene matches: 5. The CDR3 is made up of 13 amino acids.